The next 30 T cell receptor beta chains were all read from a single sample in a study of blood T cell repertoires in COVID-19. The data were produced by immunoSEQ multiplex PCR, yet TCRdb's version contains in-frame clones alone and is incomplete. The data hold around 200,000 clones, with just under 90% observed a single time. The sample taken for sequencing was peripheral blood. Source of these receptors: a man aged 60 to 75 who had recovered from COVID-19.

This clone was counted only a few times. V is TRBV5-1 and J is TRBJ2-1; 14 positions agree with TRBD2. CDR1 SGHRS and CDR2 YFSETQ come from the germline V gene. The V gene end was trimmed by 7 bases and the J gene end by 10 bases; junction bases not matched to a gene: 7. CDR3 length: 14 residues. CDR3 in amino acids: CASGTSGSVGEQFF. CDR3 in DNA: TGCGCCAGCGGGACTAGCGGGAGTGTCGGAGAGCAGTTCTTC.

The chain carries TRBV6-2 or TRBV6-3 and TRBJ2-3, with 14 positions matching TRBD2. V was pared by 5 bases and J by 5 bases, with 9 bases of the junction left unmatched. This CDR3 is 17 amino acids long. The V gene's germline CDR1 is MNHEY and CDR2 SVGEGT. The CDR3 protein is CASSKTSGGALVDTQYF. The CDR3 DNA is TGTGCCAGCAGTAAGACTAGCGGGGGGGCCTTGGTAGATACGCAGTATTTT.

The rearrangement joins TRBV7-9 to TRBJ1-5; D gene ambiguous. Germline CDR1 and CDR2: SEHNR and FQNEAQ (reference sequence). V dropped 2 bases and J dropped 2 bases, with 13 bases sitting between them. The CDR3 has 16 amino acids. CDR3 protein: CASSLNTSPGNQPQHF. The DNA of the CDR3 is TGTGCCAGCAGCTTAAACACCTCGCCAGGCAATCAGCCCCAGCATTTT.

In nucleotides, the CDR3 is TGTGCCAGTAGTATGGGGATCCTAGCGGGAAACACCATATATTTT. This sequence encodes CASSMGILAGNTIYF. The rearrangement joins TRBV19 to TRBJ1-3; D uncertain. Germline V gene sequence: CDR1 LNHDA, CDR2 SQIVND (reference sequence). Trimming stripped 3 bases from V and 4 bases from J, with 13 bases between. This CDR3 region has 15 residues. The full variable domain, its missing parts supplied by reference TRBV19 and TRBJ1-3, is DGGITQSPKYLFRKEGQNVTLSCEQNLNHDAMYWYRQDPGQGLRLIYYSQIVNDFQKGDIAEGYSVSREKKESFPLTVTSAQKNPTAFYLCASSMGILAGNTIYFGEGSWLTVV.

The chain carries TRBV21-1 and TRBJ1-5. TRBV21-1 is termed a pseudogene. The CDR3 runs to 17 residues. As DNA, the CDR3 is TGTGCCAGCAGCTCTCCTTTCGAGTGCACTCCGCCAACGCCCCAGCATTTT. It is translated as CASSSPFECTPPTPQHF.

CDR3 in amino acids: CASSLYLIGTGGNTIYF. The CDR3 DNA sequence: TGTGCCAGCAGCCTCTACCTGATCGGCACGGGAGGAAACACCATATATTTT. V gene TRBV5-4 combines with J gene TRBJ1-3; the D is unclear. The CDR3 is made up of 17 amino acids. Germline CDR1 is SGHNT and CDR2 is YYREEE (reference sequence). V lost 4 bases to trimming and J lost 4 bases, with 21 bases between them. Combining the CDR3 with reference TRBV5-4 and TRBJ1-3 gives the whole variable domain ETGVTQSPTHLIKTRGQQVTLRCSSQSGHNTVSWYQQALGQGPQFIFQYYREEENGRGNFPPRFSGLQFPNYSSELNVNALELDDSALYLCASSLYLIGTGGNTIYFGEGSWLTVV.

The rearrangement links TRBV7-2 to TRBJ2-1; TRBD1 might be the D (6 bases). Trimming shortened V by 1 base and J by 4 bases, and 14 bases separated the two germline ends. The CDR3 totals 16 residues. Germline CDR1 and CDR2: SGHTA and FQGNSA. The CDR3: CASSLEGQGTYNEQFF. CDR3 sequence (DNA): TGTGCCAGCAGCTTAGAGGGACAAGGGACATACAATGAGCAGTTCTTC. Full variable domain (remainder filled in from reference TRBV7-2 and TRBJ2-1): GAGVSQSPSNKVTEKGKDVELRCDPISGHTALYWYRQSLGQGLEFLIYFQGNSAPDKSGLPSDRFSAERTGGSVSTLTIQRTQQEDSAVYLCASSLEGQGTYNEQFFGPGTRLTVL.

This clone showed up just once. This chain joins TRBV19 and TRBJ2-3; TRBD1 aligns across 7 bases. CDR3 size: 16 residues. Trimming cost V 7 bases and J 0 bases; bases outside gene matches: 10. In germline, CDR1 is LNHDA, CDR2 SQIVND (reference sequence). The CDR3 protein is CASTTTGAASTDTQYF. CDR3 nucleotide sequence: TGTGCCAGTACAACTACAGGGGCGGCTAGCACAGATACGCAGTATTTT.

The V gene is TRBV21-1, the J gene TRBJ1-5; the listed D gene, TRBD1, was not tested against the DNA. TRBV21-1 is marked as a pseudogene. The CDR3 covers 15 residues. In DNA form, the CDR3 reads TGTGCCAGCAGCAAAGTGGGGCCTAGCAATCAGCCCCAGCATTTT. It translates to CASSKVGPSNQPQHF.

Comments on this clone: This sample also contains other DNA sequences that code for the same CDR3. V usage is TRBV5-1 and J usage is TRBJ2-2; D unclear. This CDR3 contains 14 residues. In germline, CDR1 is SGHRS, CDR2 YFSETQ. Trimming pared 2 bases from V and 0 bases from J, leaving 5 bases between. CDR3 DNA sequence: TGCGCCAGCAGCTTAACACCGAACACCGGGGAGCTGTTTTTT. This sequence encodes CASSLTPNTGELFF.

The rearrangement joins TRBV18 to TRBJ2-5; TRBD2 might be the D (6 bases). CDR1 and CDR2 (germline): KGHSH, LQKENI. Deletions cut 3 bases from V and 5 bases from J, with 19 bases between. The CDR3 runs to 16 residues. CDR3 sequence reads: CASSPLRDFRTETQYF. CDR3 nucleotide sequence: TGTGCCAGCTCACCTTTACGGGACTTCAGAACTGAGACCCAGTACTTC.

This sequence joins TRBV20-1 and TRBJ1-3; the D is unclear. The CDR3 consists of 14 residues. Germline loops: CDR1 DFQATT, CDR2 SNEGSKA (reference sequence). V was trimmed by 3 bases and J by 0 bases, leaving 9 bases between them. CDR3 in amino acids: CSASSGSSGNTIYF. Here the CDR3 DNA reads TGCAGTGCTAGTTCGGGATCCTCTGGAAACACCATATATTTT.

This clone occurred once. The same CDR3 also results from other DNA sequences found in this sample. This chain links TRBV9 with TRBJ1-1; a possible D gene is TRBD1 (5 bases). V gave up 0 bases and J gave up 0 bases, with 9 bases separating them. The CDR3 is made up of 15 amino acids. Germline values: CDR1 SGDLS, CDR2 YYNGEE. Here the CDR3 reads CASSVGGELNTEAFF. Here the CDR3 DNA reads TGTGCCAGCAGCGTAGGGGGGGAGCTGAACACTGAAGCTTTCTTT.

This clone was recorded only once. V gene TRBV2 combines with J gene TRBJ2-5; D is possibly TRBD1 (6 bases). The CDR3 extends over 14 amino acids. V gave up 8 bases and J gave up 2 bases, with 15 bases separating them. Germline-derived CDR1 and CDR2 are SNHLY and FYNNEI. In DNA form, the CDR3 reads TGTGCCAGCTTCAACAGGGTTCTGCAAGAGACCCAGTACTTC. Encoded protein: CASFNRVLQETQYF.

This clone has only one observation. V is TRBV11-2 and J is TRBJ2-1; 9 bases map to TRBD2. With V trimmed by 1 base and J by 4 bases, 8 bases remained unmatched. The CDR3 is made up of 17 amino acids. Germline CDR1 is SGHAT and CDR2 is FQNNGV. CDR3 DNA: TGTGCCAGCAGCTTAGTAGGTAGCGGGAGTGGGTACAATGAGCAGTTCTTC. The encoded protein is CASSLVGSGSGYNEQFF.

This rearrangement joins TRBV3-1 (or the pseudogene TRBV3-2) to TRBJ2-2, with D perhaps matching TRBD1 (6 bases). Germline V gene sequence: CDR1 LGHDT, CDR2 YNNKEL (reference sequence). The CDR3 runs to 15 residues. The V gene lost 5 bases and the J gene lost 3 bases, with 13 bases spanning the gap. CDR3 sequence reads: CASSARDTYTGELFF. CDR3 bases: TGTGCCAGCAGCGCCCGGGACACATACACCGGGGAGCTGTTTTTT.

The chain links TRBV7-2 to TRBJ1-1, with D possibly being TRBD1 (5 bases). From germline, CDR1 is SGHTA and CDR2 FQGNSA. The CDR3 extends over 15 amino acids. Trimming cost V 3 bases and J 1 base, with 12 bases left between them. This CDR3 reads CASSFPGFRNTEAFF. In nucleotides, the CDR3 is TGTGCCAGCAGCTTCCCAGGGTTTCGGAACACTGAAGCTTTCTTT.

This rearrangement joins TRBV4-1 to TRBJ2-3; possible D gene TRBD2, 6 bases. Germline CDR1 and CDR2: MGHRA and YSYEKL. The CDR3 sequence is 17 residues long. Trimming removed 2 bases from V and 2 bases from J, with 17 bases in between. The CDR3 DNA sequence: TGCGCCAGCAGCCAAACGCACCAGCGGGCTCACACAGATACGCAGTATTTT. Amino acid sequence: CASSQTHQRAHTDTQYF.

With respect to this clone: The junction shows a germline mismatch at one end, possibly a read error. CDR3 protein: CASSLARDGYGYTF. In nucleotides, the CDR3 is TGTGCCAGCAGCCTAGCCCGGGATGGCTATGGCTACACCTTC. This chain joins TRBV7-9 and TRBJ1-2; D is ambiguous. This CDR3 is 14 amino acids long. Germline V gene sequence: CDR1 SEHNR, CDR2 FQNEAQ (reference sequence).

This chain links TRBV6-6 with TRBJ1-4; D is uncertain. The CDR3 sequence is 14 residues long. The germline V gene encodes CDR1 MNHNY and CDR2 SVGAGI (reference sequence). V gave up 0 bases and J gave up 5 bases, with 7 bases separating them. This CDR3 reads CASSYSSKNEKLFF. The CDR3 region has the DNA TGTGCCAGCAGTTACTCTTCCAAAAATGAAAAACTGTTTTTT.

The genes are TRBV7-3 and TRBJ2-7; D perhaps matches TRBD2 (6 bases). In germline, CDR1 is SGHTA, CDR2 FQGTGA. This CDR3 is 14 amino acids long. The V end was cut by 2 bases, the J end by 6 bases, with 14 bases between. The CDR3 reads CASSLGKLAGEQYF. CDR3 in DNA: TGTGCCAGCAGCTTAGGGAAACTAGCCGGCGAGCAGTACTTC.

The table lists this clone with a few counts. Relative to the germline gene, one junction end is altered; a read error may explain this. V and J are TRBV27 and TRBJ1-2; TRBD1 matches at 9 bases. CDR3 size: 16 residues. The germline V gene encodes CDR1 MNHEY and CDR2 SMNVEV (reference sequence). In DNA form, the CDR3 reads TGTGCCAGCAATTTACGCGCCGACAGGGGGTGGTATGGCTACACCTTC. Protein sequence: CASNLRADRGWYGYTF.

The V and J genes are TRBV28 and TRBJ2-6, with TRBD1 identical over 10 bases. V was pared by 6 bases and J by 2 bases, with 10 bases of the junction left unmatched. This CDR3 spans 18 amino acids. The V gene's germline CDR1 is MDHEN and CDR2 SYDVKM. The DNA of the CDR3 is TGTGCCAGCAGGGATCGGACAGGGGGTTCCACTGGGGCCAACGTCCTGACTTTC. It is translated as CASRDRTGGSTGANVLTF.

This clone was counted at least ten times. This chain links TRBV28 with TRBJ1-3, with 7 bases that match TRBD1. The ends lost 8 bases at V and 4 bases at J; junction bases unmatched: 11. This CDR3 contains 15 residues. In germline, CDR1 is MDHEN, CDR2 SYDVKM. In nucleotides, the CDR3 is TGTGCCAGCGGGTGGACAGGTTTGAGGGGAAACACCATATATTTT. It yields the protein CASGWTGLRGNTIYF.

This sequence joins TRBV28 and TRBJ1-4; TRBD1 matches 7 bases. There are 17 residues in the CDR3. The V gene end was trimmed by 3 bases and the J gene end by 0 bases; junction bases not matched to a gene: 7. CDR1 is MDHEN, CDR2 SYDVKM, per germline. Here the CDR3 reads CASSFTRGVATNEKLFF. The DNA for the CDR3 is TGTGCCAGCAGTTTCACCAGGGGGGTCGCAACTAATGAAAAACTGTTTTTT. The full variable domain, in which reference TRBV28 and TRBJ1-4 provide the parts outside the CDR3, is DVKVTQSSRYLVKRTGEKVFLECVQDMDHENMFWYRQDPGLGLRLIYFSYDVKMKEKGDIPEGYSVSREKKERFSLILESASTNQTSMYLCASSFTRGVATNEKLFFGSGTQLSVL.

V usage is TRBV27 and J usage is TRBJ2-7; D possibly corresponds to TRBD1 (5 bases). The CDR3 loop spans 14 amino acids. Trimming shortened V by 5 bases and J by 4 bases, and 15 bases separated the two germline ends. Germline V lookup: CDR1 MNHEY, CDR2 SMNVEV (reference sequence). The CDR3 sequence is CASSPRQKGYEQYF. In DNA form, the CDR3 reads TGTGCCAGCAGTCCCCGACAGAAGGGGTACGAGCAGTACTTC.

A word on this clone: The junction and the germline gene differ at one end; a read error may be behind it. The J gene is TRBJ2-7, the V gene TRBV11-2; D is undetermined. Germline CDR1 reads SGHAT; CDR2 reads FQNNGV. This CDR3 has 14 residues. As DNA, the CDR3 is TGTGCCAGCAGCTTAGCACCTGGCTCCTTCGAGCAGTACTTC. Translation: CASSLAPGSFEQYF.

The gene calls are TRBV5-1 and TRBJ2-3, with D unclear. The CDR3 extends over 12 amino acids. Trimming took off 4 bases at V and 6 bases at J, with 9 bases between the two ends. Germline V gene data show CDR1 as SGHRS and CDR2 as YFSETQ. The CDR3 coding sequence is TGCGCCAGCAGCAGCGAAGCGGATACGCAGTATTTT. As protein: CASSSEADTQYF.

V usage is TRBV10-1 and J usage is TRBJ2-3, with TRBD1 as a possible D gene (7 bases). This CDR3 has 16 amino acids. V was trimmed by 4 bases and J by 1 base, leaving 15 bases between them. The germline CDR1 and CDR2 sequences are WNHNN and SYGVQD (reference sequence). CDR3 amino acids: CASSGRGLRGTDTQYF. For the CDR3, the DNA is TGCGCCAGCAGTGGGAGGGGGCTTCGGGGCACAGATACGCAGTATTTT.

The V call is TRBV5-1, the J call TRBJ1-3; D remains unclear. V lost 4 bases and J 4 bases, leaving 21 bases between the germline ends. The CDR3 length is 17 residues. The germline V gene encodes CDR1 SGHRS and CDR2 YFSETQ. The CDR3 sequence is CASSPGGSLMGGNTIYF. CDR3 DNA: TGCGCCAGCAGCCCCGGCGGGAGCCTTATGGGAGGAAACACCATATATTTT. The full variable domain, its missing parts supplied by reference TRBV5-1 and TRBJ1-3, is KAGVTQTPRYLIKTRGQQVTLSCSPISGHRSVSWYQQTPGQGLQFLFEYFSETQRNKGNFPGRFSGRQFSNSRSEMNVSTLELGDSALYLCASSPGGSLMGGNTIYFGEGSWLTVV.